This T cell receptor beta chain was observed in a study of type 1 regulatory T cells (dated by TCRdb to the early 2020s). With respect to the entire study: An in vitro protocol by which a Tr1-enriched, alloantigen-specific CD4 T cell product named T-allo10 was generated was characterized in the study. T-allo10 was being evaluated clinically in patients with hematological malignancies who were receiving allogeneic hematopoietic stem cell transplantation.

CDR1 and CDR2 were assigned from the germline V gene as SQVTM and ANQGSEA. V loses 5 bases of germline sequence and J loses 6 bases, and the interval between the two ends is 4 bases. The CDR3 covers 10 residues, taking in both the cysteine and the phenylalanine. Just CDR3 DNA is preserved here, 30 bases in frame from base 1. Concerning this clonotype: Its cognate antigen has yet to be identified. No base quality values were provided; no much bigger clone lies one nucleotide off.

The sequencer listed for this sample is Illumina MiSeq. TCRdb reanalyzed the raw reads on its own, using fastp at Q25 for trimming and MiXCR for clone calling, and kept in-frame beta chains. Each CDR3 protein appears once, grouped with its most common genes and DNA. Recorded for this sample are 15,000 or so distinct CDR3 sequences; around 13% of them occurred a single time. The top ten clones comprise 15% of the sample. Recombination joined TRBV29-1 with TRBJ2-2; the D gene remains uncertain. Sequencing used cultured T cells, either the whole culture or a sorted T cell fraction (not recorded which). The clonotype was recovered from a human donor in good health. The DNA reads as follows: TGCAGCGTTATGGCCGGGGAGCTGTTTTTT. It translates as CSVMAGELFF.